The source of this TCR beta chain is a study of cytomegalovirus exposure and HLA in healthy donors. Looking at the study overall: Falling in the Caucasian-associated ancestry cluster were approximately 84% of under 450 genotyped donors. Whole-study results and caveats: The authors later found HLA-associated TCR beta chains more clonally expanded than equally common others. Through in vitro validation, three CMV-associated chains were shown to be specific for CMV antigens.

Concerning this clone itself: The antigen remains undetermined.

PCR was performed using 60 Vbeta and 13 Jbeta primers. In the original workflow: Unique TCR beta chains totaled around 86 million in a later count, with about 11 million of them shared. TCRdb keeps only in-frame clones here, not all; method: immunoSEQ multiplex PCR. V, J and clone size derive from that table, while D and trimming were established from the DNA sequence. The sample spans roughly 90,000 clones; the ten largest clones claim approximately 15%. Germline CDR1 is GTSNPN and CDR2 is SVGIG (reference sequence). V lost 0 bases and J lost 3, with 5 bases in between. The CDR3 extends over 12 amino acids.

The sample was PBMCs. This rearrangement joins TRBV30 to TRBJ1-2; D remains unclear. The TCR comes from a man over 45 in good health and CMV-seropositive. The CDR3 here is CAWSVSDYGYTF. CDR3 coding DNA: TGTGCCTGGAGTGTAAGCGACTATGGCTACACCTTC.